This TCR beta chain was retrieved from a study of T cell responses to AZD1222 COVID-19 vaccine. Study-level results: Spike-specific TCR depth and breadth grew after two AZD1222 doses. The peak T cell response came first, and repertoires were sampled only after it. Vaccine-associated CD4 TCRs ranged over spike, dominating at 160-218 and 743-854. Among the donors, most were white British and more were female, and clonal diversity was possibly underestimated.

Sequenced by immunoSEQ multiplex PCR; TCRdb stores in-frame clones only, minus some. The sample lists approximately 180,000 clones, roughly 92% seen once, with approximately 4% in the top ten. This CDR3 is 13 amino acids long. The V gene end was trimmed by 2 bases and the J gene end by 6 bases; junction bases not matched to a gene: 5. Germline V CDR1 and CDR2: SGHRS, YFSETQ. To note about this clone: Its antigen remains unknown.

The material was peripheral blood, obtained 28 days after the second dose of the MenACWY control vaccine. The chain links TRBV5-1 to TRBJ2-7; 7 positions agree with TRBD1. This clonotype was obtained from an adult who received the MenACWY meningococcal vaccine as a control. CDR3 nucleotides: TGCGCCAGCAGCTTAATAGGGGGCCGCGAGCAGTACTTC. This encodes CASSLIGGREQYF.